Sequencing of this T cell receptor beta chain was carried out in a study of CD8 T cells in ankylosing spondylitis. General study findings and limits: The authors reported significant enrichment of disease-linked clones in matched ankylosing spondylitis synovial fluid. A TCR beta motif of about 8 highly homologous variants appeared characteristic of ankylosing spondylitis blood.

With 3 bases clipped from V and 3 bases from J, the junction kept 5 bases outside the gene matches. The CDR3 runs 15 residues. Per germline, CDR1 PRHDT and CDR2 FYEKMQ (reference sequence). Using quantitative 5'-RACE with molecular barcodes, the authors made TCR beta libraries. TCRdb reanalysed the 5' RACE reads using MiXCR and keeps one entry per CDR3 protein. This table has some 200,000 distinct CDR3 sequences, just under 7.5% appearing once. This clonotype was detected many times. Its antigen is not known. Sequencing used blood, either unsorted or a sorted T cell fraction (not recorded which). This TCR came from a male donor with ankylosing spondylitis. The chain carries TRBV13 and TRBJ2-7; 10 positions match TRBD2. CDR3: CASSFSTSGYYEQYF. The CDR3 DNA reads TGTGCCAGCAGCTTTTCGACTAGCGGGTACTACGAGCAGTACTTC.